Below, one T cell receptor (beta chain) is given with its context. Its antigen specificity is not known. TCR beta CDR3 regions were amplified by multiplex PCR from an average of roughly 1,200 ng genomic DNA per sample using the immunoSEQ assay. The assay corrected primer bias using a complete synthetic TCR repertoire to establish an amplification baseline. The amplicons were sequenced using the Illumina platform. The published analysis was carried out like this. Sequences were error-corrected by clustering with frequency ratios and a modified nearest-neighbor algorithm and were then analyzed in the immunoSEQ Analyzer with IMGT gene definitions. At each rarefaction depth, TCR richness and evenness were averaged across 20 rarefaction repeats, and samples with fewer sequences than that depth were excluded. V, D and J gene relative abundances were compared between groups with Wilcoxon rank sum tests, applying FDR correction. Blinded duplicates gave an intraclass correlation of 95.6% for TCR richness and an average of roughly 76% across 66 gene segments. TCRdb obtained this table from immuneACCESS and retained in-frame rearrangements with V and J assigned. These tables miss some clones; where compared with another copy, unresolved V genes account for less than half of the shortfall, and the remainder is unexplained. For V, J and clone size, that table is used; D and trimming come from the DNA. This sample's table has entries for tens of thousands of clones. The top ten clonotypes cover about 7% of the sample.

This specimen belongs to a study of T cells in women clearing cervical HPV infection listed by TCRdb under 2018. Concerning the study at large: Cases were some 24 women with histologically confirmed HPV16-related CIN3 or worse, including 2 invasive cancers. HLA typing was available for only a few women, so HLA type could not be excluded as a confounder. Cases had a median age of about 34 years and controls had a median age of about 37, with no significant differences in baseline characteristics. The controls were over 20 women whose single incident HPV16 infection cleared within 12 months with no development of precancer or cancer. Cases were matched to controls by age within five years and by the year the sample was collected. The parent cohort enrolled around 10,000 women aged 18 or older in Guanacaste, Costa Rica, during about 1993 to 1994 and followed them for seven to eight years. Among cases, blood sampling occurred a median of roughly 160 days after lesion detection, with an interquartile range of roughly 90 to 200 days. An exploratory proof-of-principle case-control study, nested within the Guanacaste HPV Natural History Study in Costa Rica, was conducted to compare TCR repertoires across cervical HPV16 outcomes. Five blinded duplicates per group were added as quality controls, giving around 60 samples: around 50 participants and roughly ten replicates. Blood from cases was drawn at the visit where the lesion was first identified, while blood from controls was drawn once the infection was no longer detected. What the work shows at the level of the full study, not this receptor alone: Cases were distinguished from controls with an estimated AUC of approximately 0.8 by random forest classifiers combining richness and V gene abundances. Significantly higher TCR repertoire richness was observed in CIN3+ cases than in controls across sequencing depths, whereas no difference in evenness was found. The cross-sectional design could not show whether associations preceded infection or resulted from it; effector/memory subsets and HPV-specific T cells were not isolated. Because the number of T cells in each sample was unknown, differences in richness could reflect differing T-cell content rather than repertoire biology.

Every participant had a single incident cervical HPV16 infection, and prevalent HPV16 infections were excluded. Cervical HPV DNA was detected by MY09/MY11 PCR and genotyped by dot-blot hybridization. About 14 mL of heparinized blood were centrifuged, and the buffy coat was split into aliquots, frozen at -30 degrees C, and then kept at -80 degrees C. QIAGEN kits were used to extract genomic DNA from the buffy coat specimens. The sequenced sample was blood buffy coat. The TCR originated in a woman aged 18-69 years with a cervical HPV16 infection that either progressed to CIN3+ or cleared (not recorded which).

The sequenced CDR3 bases are TGTGCCAGTAGTATAGAGGGCAGAATCTCTCGGGGC. Translated, this gives CASSIEGRISRG. From start to end, the CDR3 is CASSIEGRISRGYTF. Recombination joined TRBV19 with TRBJ1-2; no confident D gene assignment can be made. The CDR3 end lies 3 residues beyond the end of the read and is filled in from the germline J gene. The CDR3 runs 15 residues from the cysteine to the phenylalanine. The DNA shown is the part of the CDR3 that was read: 36 bases, in frame from base 1. CDR1 and CDR2 are drawn from the germline V gene (reference sequence): LNHDA, SQIVND.